The present TCR beta chain was sequenced within a study of PD-1 blockade in mismatch repair-deficient tumors. Overall study context: Patients had around 11 mismatch repair-deficient cancer types and were previously treated and progressing. Study-level points and caveats: After pembrolizumab, tumor-resident clones rose rapidly, then generally contracted before radiologic responses.

The method was immunoSEQ multiplex PCR; TCRdb's version includes in-frame clones alone and lacks a portion of them. The sample comprises some 19,000 clones, approximately 80% of which are singletons, and less than 1.5% rests with the top ten. Mismatch repair deficiency was confirmed in all patients, by PCR or immunohistochemistry. TCRs were sequenced from a few patients responding to pembrolizumab. Trimming left V 5 bases short and J 0 bases short, with 10 bases between. This CDR3 is 15 amino acids long. Looked up from germline, CDR1 is MDHEN and CDR2 is SYDVKM. A remark on this clone: Its antigen is currently unknown.

The chain employs TRBV28 and TRBJ1-4; D might be TRBD1 (6 bases). This receptor was identified in an adult with mismatch repair-deficient cancer. The sequences come from PBMCs, collected 52 weeks after starting pembrolizumab. As DNA, the CDR3 is TGTGCCAGCAGTGAATGGACAGCAACTAATGAAAAACTGTTTTTT. Translated, it gives CASSEWTATNEKLFF.